The present T cell receptor (beta chain) was sequenced within a study of vaccination and CD4 T cells after COVID-19. For the study at large: As their vaccination, participants received two doses of either BNT162b2 or mRNA-1273 vaccine.

Sequence data for DNA of cultured CD4+ T cells were generated by the Oncomine TCR Beta short-read assay. TCRdb ran MiXCR on the PCR reads and lists one entry per CDR3 protein. The profile shows 9,000 to 9,500 distinct CDR3 sequences, around 50% of them singletons. The germline gives CDR1 MNHNS, CDR2 SASEGT. The CDR3 loop spans 11 amino acids. V lost 0 bases and J lost 8, with 2 bases in between. The treatment denotes: approximately nine-day PBMC culture with coronavirus spike peptide pools or control peptides (ViraFEST assay). An unexposed donor provided the CD4+ T cells, which were collected before the COVID-19 pandemic (2011-2018). PBMCs were cultured at over 1.5 million per well with 7.5 to 10 IU/ml IL-2 and around 10 ug/ml peptide pools. After less than 13 days of culture, CD4+ T cells were negatively selected. To note about this clonotype: Its specificity is unknown.

The TCR was taken from a human donor in good health. The sample was CD4+ T cells from blood, cultured in vitro. The chain joins TRBV6-1 to TRBJ2-1; D call uncertain. This CDR3 is CASSEAYEQFF. The CDR3 region has the DNA TGTGCCAGCAGTGAAGCATATGAGCAGTTCTTC.